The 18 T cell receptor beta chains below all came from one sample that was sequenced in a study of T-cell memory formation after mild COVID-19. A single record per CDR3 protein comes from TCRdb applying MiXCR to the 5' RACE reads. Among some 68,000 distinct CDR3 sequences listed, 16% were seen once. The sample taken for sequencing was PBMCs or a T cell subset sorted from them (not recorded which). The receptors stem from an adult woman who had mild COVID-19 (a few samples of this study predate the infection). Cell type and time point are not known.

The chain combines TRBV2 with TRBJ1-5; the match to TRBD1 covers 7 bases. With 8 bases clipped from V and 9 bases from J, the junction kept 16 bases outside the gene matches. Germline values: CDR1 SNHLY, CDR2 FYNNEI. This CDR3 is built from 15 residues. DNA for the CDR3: TGTGCCAGCCGGGTCGGGACAGCCCATTCTCGGCCCCAGCATTTT. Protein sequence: CASRVGTAHSRPQHF.

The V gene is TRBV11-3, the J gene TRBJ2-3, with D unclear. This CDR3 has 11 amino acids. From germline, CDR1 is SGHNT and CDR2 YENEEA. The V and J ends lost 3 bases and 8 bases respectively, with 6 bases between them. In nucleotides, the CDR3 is TGTGCCAGCAGCTTTTCTGGTACGCAGTATTTT. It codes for CASSFSGTQYF.

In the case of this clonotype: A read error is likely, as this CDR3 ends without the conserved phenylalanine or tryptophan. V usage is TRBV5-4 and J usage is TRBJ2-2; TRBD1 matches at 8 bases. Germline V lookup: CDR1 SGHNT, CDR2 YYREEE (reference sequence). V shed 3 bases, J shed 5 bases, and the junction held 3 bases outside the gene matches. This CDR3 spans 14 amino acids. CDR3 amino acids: CASSSGGLTGELFS. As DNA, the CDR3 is TGTGCCAGCAGCTCAGGGGGCTTGACCGGGGAGCTGTTTTCA.

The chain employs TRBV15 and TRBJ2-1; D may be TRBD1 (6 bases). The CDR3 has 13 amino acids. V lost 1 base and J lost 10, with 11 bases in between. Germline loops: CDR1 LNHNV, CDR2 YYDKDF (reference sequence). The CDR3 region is CATSRVGQSEQFF. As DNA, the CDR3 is TGTGCCACCAGCAGAGTTGGACAGTCCGAGCAGTTCTTC.

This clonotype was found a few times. As DNA, the CDR3 is TGTGCCAGCAGTTTGGGTCTAGCGTCTGAGCAGTTCTTC. Translation: CASSLGLASEQFF. The chain uses TRBV12-3 or TRBV12-4 and TRBJ2-1, with TRBD2 as a possible D gene (6 bases). Trimming cost V 3 bases and J 9 bases, with 12 bases left between them. The CDR3 has 13 amino acids.

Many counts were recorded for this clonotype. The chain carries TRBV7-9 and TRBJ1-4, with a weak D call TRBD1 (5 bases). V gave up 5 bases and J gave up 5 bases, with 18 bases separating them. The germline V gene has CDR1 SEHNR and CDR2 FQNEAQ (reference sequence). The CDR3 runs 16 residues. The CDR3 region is CASSPPLGGANEKLFF. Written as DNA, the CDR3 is TGTGCCAGCAGCCCACCCCTTGGGGGTGCAAATGAAAAACTGTTTTTT.

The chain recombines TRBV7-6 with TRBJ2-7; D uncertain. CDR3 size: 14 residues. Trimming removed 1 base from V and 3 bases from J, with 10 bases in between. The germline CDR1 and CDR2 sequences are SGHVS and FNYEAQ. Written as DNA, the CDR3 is TGTGCCAGCAGCTTAGATCGGCCAGGCTACGAGCAGTACTTC. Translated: CASSLDRPGYEQYF.

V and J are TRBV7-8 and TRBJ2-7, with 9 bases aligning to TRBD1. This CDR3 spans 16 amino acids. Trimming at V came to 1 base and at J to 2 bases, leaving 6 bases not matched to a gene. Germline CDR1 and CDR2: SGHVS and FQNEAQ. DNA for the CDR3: TGTGCCAGCAGCTTAGAAGTCGGGACAGGGACCTACGAGCAGTACTTC. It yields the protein CASSLEVGTGTYEQYF. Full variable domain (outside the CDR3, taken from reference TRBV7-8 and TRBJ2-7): GAGVSQSPRYKVAKRGQDVALRCDPISGHVSLFWYQQALGQGPEFLTYFQNEAQLDKSGLPSDRFFAERPEGSVSTLKIQRTQQEDSAVYLCASSLEVGTGTYEQYFGPGTRLTVT.

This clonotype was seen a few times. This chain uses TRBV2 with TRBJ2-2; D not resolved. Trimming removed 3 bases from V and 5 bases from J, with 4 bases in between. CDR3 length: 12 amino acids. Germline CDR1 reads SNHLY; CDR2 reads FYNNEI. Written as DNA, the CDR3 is TGTGCCAGCAGTGACAGTACCGGGGAGCTGTTTTTT. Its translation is CASSDSTGELFF.

For the CDR3, the DNA is TGCGCCAGCAGCCAACGGACTCAGAGCCCTGAAGCTTTCTTT. Amino acids: CASSQRTQSPEAFF. The V call is TRBV4-1, the J call TRBJ1-1; D gene ambiguous. Germline V gives CDR1 MGHRA, CDR2 YSYEKL. The CDR3 contains 14 residues. V gave up 2 bases and J gave up 6 bases, with 13 bases separating them.

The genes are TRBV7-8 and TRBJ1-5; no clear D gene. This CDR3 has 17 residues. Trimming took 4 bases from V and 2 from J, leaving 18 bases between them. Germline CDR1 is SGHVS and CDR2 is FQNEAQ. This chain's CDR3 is CASSSIGLGGGNQPQHF. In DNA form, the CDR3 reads TGTGCCAGCAGCTCCATCGGCCTGGGTGGGGGCAATCAGCCCCAGCATTTT. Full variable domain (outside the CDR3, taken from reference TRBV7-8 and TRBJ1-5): GAGVSQSPRYKVAKRGQDVALRCDPISGHVSLFWYQQALGQGPEFLTYFQNEAQLDKSGLPSDRFFAERPEGSVSTLKIQRTQQEDSAVYLCASSSIGLGGGNQPQHFGDGTRLSIL.

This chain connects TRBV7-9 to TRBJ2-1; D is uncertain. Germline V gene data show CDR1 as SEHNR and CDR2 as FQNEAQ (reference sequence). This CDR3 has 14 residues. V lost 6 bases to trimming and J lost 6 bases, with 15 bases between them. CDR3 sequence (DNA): TGTGCCAGCAGTCCCAATGATCTCCTCAATGAGCAGTTCTTC. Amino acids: CASSPNDLLNEQFF.

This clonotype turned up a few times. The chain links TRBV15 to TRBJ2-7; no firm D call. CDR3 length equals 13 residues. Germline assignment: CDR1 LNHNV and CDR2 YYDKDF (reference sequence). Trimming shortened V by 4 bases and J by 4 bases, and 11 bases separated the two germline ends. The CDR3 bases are TGTGCCACCAGCATCGGAAGGGTTTACGAGCAGTACTTC. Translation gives CATSIGRVYEQYF. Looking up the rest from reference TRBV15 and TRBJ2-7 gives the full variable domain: DAMVIQNPRYQVTQFGKPVTLSCSQTLNHNVMYWYQQKSSQAPKLLFHYYDKDFNNEADTPDNFQSRRPNTSFCFLDIRSPGLGDTAMYLCATSIGRVYEQYFGPGTRLTVT.

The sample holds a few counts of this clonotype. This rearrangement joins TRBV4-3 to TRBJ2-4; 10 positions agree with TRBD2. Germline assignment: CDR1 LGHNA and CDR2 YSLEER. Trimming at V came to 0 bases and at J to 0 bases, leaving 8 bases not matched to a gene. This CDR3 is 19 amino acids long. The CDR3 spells CASSQDLSGRNLAKNIQYF. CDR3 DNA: TGCGCCAGCAGCCAAGATCTTAGCGGGAGGAATCTAGCCAAAAACATTCAGTACTTC.

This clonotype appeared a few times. The CDR3 region has the DNA TGTGCCAGCAGCTTAGGGGGGACAGGCTACTCCTACGAGCAGTACTTC. Residues: CASSLGGTGYSYEQYF. V usage is TRBV7-9 and J usage is TRBJ2-7, with TRBD1 matching 8 bases. The CDR3 covers 16 residues. Germline loops: CDR1 SEHNR, CDR2 FQNEAQ (reference sequence). With 1 base clipped from V and 0 bases from J, the junction kept 5 bases outside the gene matches.

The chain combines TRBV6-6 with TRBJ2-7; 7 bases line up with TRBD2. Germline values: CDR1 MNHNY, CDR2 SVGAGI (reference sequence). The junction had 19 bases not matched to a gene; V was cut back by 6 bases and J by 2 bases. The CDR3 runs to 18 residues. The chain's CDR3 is CASRPTGFYGSGTYEQYF. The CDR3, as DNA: TGTGCCAGCAGGCCCACGGGGTTTTATGGGAGCGGGACCTACGAGCAGTACTTC.

CDR3 bases: TGTGCCAGCAGCTTACTAGAGAACACTGAAGCTTTCTTT. Encoded protein: CASSLLENTEAFF. The chain combines TRBV7-3 with TRBJ1-1; D uncertain. Trimming took 2 bases from V and 1 from J, leaving 5 bases between them. The CDR3 length is 13 residues. CDR1 SGHTA and CDR2 FQGTGA come from the germline V gene.

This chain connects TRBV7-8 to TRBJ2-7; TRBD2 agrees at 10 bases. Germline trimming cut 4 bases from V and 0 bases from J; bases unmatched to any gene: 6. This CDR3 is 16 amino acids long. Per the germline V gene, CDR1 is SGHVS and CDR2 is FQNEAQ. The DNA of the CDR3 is TGTGCCAGCAGCTGGACGACTAGCGGGCCCTCCTACGAGCAGTACTTC. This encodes CASSWTTSGPSYEQYF.